The table lists the clone carrying this TCR beta chain with a few counts. Its antigen is currently unknown. This specimen belongs to a study of CD8 T cells in ankylosing spondylitis. Broader study findings: A motif in TCR beta, a set of 8 or 9 highly homologous variants, appeared characteristic of ankylosing spondylitis blood. Disease-associated clonotypes exhibited CD8+ identity and were relatively infrequent in peripheral blood. Researchers reportedly found disease-linked clones significantly enriched in matched ankylosing spondylitis synovial fluid.

From the 5' RACE reads, TCRdb called clonotypes with MiXCR, one entry per CDR3 protein. The sample lists about 800,000 distinct CDR3 sequences; about 11% were seen once. Per germline, CDR1 SGHTA and CDR2 FQGNSA. Trimming pared 1 base from V and 8 bases from J, leaving 15 bases between. CDR3 size: 15 residues. The chain uses TRBV7-2 and TRBJ2-1; D might be TRBD1 (6 bases). Sample: blood, either unsorted or a sorted T cell fraction (not recorded which). This clonotype originated in a male donor with ankylosing spondylitis. The CDR3 is CASSLVRGSLYEQFF. The CDR3, as DNA: TGTGCCAGCAGCTTAGTCAGGGGTAGCTTGTATGAGCAGTTCTTC. The entire variable domain, with the rest obtained from reference TRBV7-2 and TRBJ2-1, is as follows: GAGVSQSPSNKVTEKGKDVELRCDPISGHTALYWYRQSLGQGLEFLIYFQGNSAPDKSGLPSDRFSAERTGGSVSTLTIQRTQQEDSAVYLCASSLVRGSLYEQFFGPGTRLTVL.